The clone carrying this TCR beta chain was counted many times. Its target is not known. Combining iRepertoire HTBI primers with Arm-PCR of CDR3 regions, the authors built TCR beta libraries. Each CDR3 protein gets one entry after TCRdb re-called the multiplex PCR reads with MiXCR. This sample has roughly 430,000 distinct CDR3 sequences, with roughly 17% found just once. This sample was included in a study of regulatory T cells in long-lasting Graves disease. Documented time point: newly diagnosed GD, antithyroid drugs for less than 3 months. TCR sequences were obtained from RNA taken from PBMCs. The study's findings and limits: Results may be inaccurate due to the small sample size.

The V gene's germline CDR1 is MDHEN and CDR2 SYDVKM. The CDR3 loop spans 15 amino acids. V lost 3 bases and J lost 3, with 15 bases in between. These data also formed part of another study, on T cells in Graves' hyperthyroidism and ophthalmopathy. That report adds: Primed by the HTBI set, a first-round RT-PCR was run on the TCR CDR3.

V gene TRBV28 combines with J gene TRBJ2-7, with a tentative D call TRBD2 (5 bases). The origin of this receptor is a woman aged 25 to 45 with Graves disease. Sequencing was performed on peripheral blood mononuclear cells (PBMCs), taken at new diagnosis, from a patient treated with antithyroid drugs. The CDR3 here is CASSFSSFRGYEQYF. The CDR3 region has the DNA TGTGCCAGCAGTTTTTCTTCCTTTCGGGGCTACGAGCAGTACTTC.